Listed below are T cell receptor beta chains from one sample, sequenced in a study of shared clonotypes between healthy human individuals. Repertoires were generated with immunoSEQ multiplex PCR, while TCRdb's copy carries only in-frame clones and drops some. The sample consists of some 2,400,000 clones, 90% to 97% of them appearing once. Specimen: naive CD4+ T cells sorted from blood. The receptor set was obtained from a man aged 18 to 29 in good health. CDR3s include the opening cysteine and the closing phenylalanine or tryptophan. The order of the fields is V gene, J gene, CDR3 length, CDR3 protein.

v_gene: TRBV6-1
j_gene: TRBJ2-7
len: 15
CDR3aa: CASREPGQGIHEQYF

v_gene: TRBV5-6
j_gene: TRBJ2-3
len: 16
CDR3aa: CASSPLTPRAADTQYF

v_gene: TRBV11-1
j_gene: TRBJ2-1
len: 14
CDR3aa: CASSFESLRDEQFF

v_gene: TRBV15
j_gene: TRBJ1-1
len: 13
CDR3aa: CATSRDAGREAFF

v_gene: TRBV6-1
j_gene: TRBJ1-1
len: 15
CDR3aa: CASSLAGSSGTEAFF

v_gene: TRBV10-3
j_gene: TRBJ2-5
len: 17
CDR3aa: CAISEMATGRVQETQYF

v_gene: TRBV6-1
j_gene: TRBJ1-6
len: 14
CDR3aa: CASSVGQGASPLHF

v_gene: TRBV5-1
j_gene: TRBJ2-5
len: 14
CDR3aa: CASSTGQGLETQYF

v_gene: TRBV2
j_gene: TRBJ1-4
len: 15
CDR3aa: CASSPRTGINEKLFF

v_gene: TRBV7-2
j_gene: TRBJ2-3
len: 15
CDR3aa: CASSLLAGDTDTQYF

v_gene: TRBV7-9
j_gene: TRBJ2-2
len: 14
CDR3aa: CASSLSVSTGELFF

v_gene: TRBV7-9
j_gene: TRBJ1-2
len: 14
CDR3aa: CASSLLTGGYGYTF

v_gene: TRBV5-4
j_gene: TRBJ2-1
len: 15
CDR3aa: CASSLVGTNLHEQFF

v_gene: TRBV28
j_gene: TRBJ1-6
len: 12
CDR3aa: CAIGTLNSPLHF

v_gene: TRBV4-1
j_gene: TRBJ1-5
len: 16
CDR3aa: CASSQDLGSGNQPQHF

v_gene: TRBV6-5
j_gene: TRBJ1-1
len: 13
CDR3aa: CASSPNPIREAFF

v_gene: TRBV28
j_gene: TRBJ1-1
len: 14
CDR3aa: CASSSGAPNTEAFF

v_gene: TRBV27
j_gene: TRBJ2-2
len: 15
CDR3aa: CASSLGTTNTGELFF

v_gene: TRBV6-6
j_gene: TRBJ1-1
len: 14
CDR3aa: CASSLGLEGTEAFF

v_gene: TRBV5-6
j_gene: TRBJ2-3
len: 14
CDR3aa: CASSLPSVPDTQYF

v_gene: TRBV7-2
j_gene: TRBJ1-6
len: 17
CDR3aa: CASSQTRQGASNSPLHF

v_gene: TRBV7-2
j_gene: TRBJ2-2
len: 15
CDR3aa: CASSFNRGPTGELFF

v_gene: TRBV30
j_gene: TRBJ2-4
len: 12
CDR3aa: CAWSIAKNIQYF

v_gene: TRBV6-1
j_gene: TRBJ1-1
len: 14
CDR3aa: CASSEAGSNTEAFF

v_gene: TRBV5-1
j_gene: TRBJ2-7
len: 15
CDR3aa: CASSEGGTGGYEQYF

v_gene: TRBV9
j_gene: TRBJ2-5
len: 14
CDR3aa: CASSVATGLETQYF

v_gene: TRBV19
j_gene: TRBJ2-1
len: 18
CDR3aa: CASSLKHRDRAFYNEQFF

v_gene: TRBV30
j_gene: TRBJ2-2
len: 15
CDR3aa: CAWSGLAMNTGELFF

v_gene: TRBV7-2
j_gene: TRBJ2-2
len: 15
CDR3aa: CASSPRYTGTGELFF

v_gene: TRBV6-5
j_gene: TRBJ1-2
len: 14
CDR3aa: CASSYDRVNNGYTF

v_gene: TRBV29-1
j_gene: TRBJ2-7
len: 15
CDR3aa: CSARGGTPATYEQYF

v_gene: TRBV2
j_gene: TRBJ2-5
len: 15
CDR3aa: CASSDARQVQETQYF

v_gene: TRBV6-5
j_gene: TRBJ2-1
len: 14
CDR3aa: CASSYYGVGNEQFF

v_gene: TRBV11-3
j_gene: TRBJ2-5
len: 13
CDR3aa: CASSLIVGETQYF

v_gene: TRBV5-1
j_gene: TRBJ1-1
len: 12
CDR3aa: CASSWGGVEAFF

v_gene: TRBV18
j_gene: TRBJ1-3
len: 14
CDR3aa: CASSPDRRGNTIYF

v_gene: TRBV28
j_gene: TRBJ2-7
len: 15
CDR3aa: CASSFTSGGAYEQYF

v_gene: TRBV10-3
j_gene: TRBJ1-4
len: 14
CDR3aa: CAISDGQVSEKLFF

v_gene: TRBV11-2
j_gene: TRBJ1-1
len: 15
CDR3aa: CASSLTGRTDTEAFF

v_gene: TRBV7-2
j_gene: TRBJ2-7
len: 14
CDR3aa: CASSPSGGTYEQYF

v_gene: TRBV6-5
j_gene: TRBJ2-3
len: 14
CDR3aa: CASAGTGGTDTQYF

v_gene: TRBV5-1
j_gene: TRBJ2-5
len: 14
CDR3aa: CASSLLGGQETQYF

v_gene: TRBV10-3
j_gene: TRBJ1-2
len: 13
CDR3aa: CAISESPGVGYTF

v_gene: TRBV6-5
j_gene: TRBJ2-5
len: 14
CDR3aa: CASSYWQSQETQYF

v_gene: TRBV25-1
j_gene: TRBJ2-3
len: 13
CDR3aa: CAGDGRSTDTQYF